Reported below is one TCR beta chain. The antigen is not known. The sample originates from a study of cytomegalovirus exposure and HLA in healthy donors. Study-level information: Of all 398 donors who were genotyped, roughly 81% belonged to the Caucasian-associated ancestry cluster.

The PCR used 60 Vbeta and 13 Jbeta primers. Profiled with immunoSEQ multiplex PCR; TCRdb holds only in-frame clones, not every one. The data show some 150,000 clones, about 80% seen once. Regarding the study as a whole: A later analysis showed HLA-associated TCR beta chains outstripping equally common others in clonal expansion. In vitro data verified a few CMV-associated chains as specific for CMV antigens.

The receptor was isolated from a man younger than 40 in good health and CMV-seropositive. Sequencing was done on a sample of PBMCs.

This chain's CDR3 is CASSLGAGQFF. The CDR3 DNA reads as TGCGCCAGCAGCTTGGGGGCCGGCCAGTTCTTC. The chain uses TRBV5-1 and TRBJ2-1; the D is unclear. This CDR3 spans 11 amino acids. V dropped 0 bases and J dropped 13 bases, with 8 bases sitting between them. CDR1 and CDR2 from the germline V gene are SGHRS and YFSETQ.